The 14 T cell receptor beta chains given below trace back to one sample, sequenced in a study of PD-1 blockade in classical Hodgkin lymphoma. Time point given: cycle 4 day 1 (C4D1), after 6 weeks of nivolumab. Autologous stem cell transplantation was followed by relapse in every patient, and brentuximab vedotin exposure varied. Magnetic negative selection of thawed PBMCs was the method by which CD4+ T cells were purified. Clones were sequenced by immunoSEQ multiplex PCR, and TCRdb holds only the in-frame ones, with some missing. The sample records around 37,000 clones, about 90% being singletons. The material was CD4+ T cells from blood, obtained before the fourth cycle of nivolumab. Receptors originate from a human donor with classical Hodgkin lymphoma.

This clone was observed once. V gene TRBV19 combines with J gene TRBJ1-4; D unclear. V lost 4 bases, J lost 0 bases, and 9 bases lay in between. CDR3 length equals 15 residues. Looked up from germline, CDR1 is LNHDA and CDR2 is SQIVND (reference sequence). As DNA, the CDR3 is TGTGCCAGTAGTACCTCGCGTTCAACTAATGAAAAACTGTTTTTT. It codes for CASSTSRSTNEKLFF.

The chain links TRBV9 to TRBJ2-3; D perhaps matches TRBD2 (6 bases). This CDR3 has 16 residues. The germline V gene encodes CDR1 SGDLS and CDR2 YYNGEE. The V end was cut by 3 bases, the J end by 2 bases, with 16 bases between. Written as DNA, the CDR3 is TGTGCCAGCAGCGGCATAGCGGCGCCCCCCACAGATACGCAGTATTTT. This encodes CASSGIAAPPTDTQYF.

The table lists this clone with a count of one. The chain couples TRBV6-6 to TRBJ1-3; D uncertain. The CDR3 extends over 15 amino acids. V dropped 5 bases and J dropped 0 bases, with 11 bases sitting between them. CDR1 and CDR2 from the germline V gene are MNHNY and SVGAGI (reference sequence). The CDR3 sequence is CASSADILSGNTIYF. CDR3 sequence (DNA): TGTGCCAGCAGTGCCGACATCCTCTCTGGAAACACCATATATTTT.

This chain links TRBV13 with TRBJ2-7, with D hard to call. The CDR3 has 13 residues. Germline V gene data show CDR1 as PRHDT and CDR2 as FYEKMQ (reference sequence). V lost 4 bases to trimming and J lost 3 bases, with 10 bases between them. Written as DNA, the CDR3 is TGTGCCAGCAGCTCCACGGACGGCTACGAGCAGTACTTC. Encoded protein: CASSSTDGYEQYF.

For the CDR3, the DNA is TGTGCCACCCTCCTCGGGACCCCCTGGAGGCCCAATGAGCAGTTCTTC. Translation gives CATLLGTPWRPNEQFF. The chain recombines TRBV2 with TRBJ2-1, with D perhaps TRBD1 or TRBD2 (5 bases each). The germline CDR1 and CDR2 sequences are SNHLY and FYNNEI. The CDR3 is 16 amino acids. V lost 10 bases and J 6 bases, leaving 25 bases between the germline ends.

CDR3 protein: CASSYPGTGGYEQYF. The CDR3 coding sequence is TGTGCCAGCAGTTACCCCGGGACAGGGGGCTACGAGCAGTACTTC. This chain links TRBV6-6 with TRBJ2-7, with 11 bases that match TRBD1. The CDR3 has 15 residues. CDR1 MNHNY and CDR2 SVGAGI come from the germline V gene (reference sequence). After removal of 2 bases from V and 3 bases from J, the junction contained 3 bases not matched to a gene.

The chain is built from TRBV6-4 and TRBJ1-5; no reliable D call. Germline V gene sequence: CDR1 MRHNA, CDR2 SNTAGT. CDR3 length: 13 residues. The V gene lost 6 bases and the J gene lost 3 bases, with 9 bases spanning the gap. This chain's CDR3 is CASSYRTNQPQHF. DNA of the CDR3: TGTGCCAGCAGCTACAGAACCAATCAGCCCCAGCATTTT.

The chain is built from TRBV5-1 and TRBJ2-7; a weak D match, TRBD1 (5 bases). CDR3 length equals 12 residues. Germline V gives CDR1 SGHRS, CDR2 YFSETQ. V was trimmed by 4 bases and J by 7 bases, leaving 12 bases between them. The DNA of the CDR3 is TGCGCCAGCAGCCCCAGGGCTACGGAGCAGTACTTC. Translation: CASSPRATEQYF.

The gene calls are TRBV11-3 and TRBJ2-1; the match to TRBD2 covers 8 bases. Germline V gene data show CDR1 as SGHNT and CDR2 as YENEEA. V lost 2 bases to trimming and J lost 6 bases; unmatched junction nucleotides: 3. CDR3 length: 14 amino acids. The CDR3 bases are TGTGCCAGCAGCTTAAGTAGCGGGACCAATGAGCAGTTCTTC. It translates to CASSLSSGTNEQFF.

This chain connects TRBV27 to TRBJ1-2; unclear D gene. Trimming cost V 8 bases and J 5 bases, with 18 bases left between them. Germline CDR1 reads MNHEY; CDR2 reads SMNVEV (reference sequence). The CDR3 contains 14 residues. DNA of the CDR3: TGTGCCAGCGGGAGGGTCGGGTGGGGATATGGCTACACCTTC. This translates into CASGRVGWGYGYTF.

The chain uses TRBV28 and TRBJ2-3; TRBD2 aligns across 11 bases. The CDR3 totals 14 residues. V lost 2 bases and J lost 8; bases outside the gene matches: 3. CDR1 is MDHEN and CDR2 is SYDVKM in the germline V gene. The CDR3 loop reads CASSLLSGRGTQYF. The DNA for the CDR3 is TGTGCCAGCAGTTTACTTAGCGGGAGGGGTACGCAGTATTTT.

This clone was counted a single time. This chain links TRBV5-1 with TRBJ2-5; D ambiguous. V gave up 0 bases and J gave up 2 bases, with 14 bases separating them. The CDR3 contains 16 residues. Germline loops: CDR1 SGHRS, CDR2 YFSETQ. The CDR3 loop is CASSLAVQAVQETQYF. As DNA, the CDR3 is TGCGCCAGCAGCTTGGCCGTTCAGGCAGTTCAAGAGACCCAGTACTTC. Using reference TRBV5-1 and TRBJ2-5 for the parts outside the CDR3, the full variable domain is KAGVTQTPRYLIKTRGQQVTLSCSPISGHRSVSWYQQTPGQGLQFLFEYFSETQRNKGNFPGRFSGRQFSNSRSEMNVSTLELGDSALYLCASSLAVQAVQETQYFGPGTRLLVL.

In its sample, this clone was seen once. The chain couples TRBV7-6 to TRBJ2-3; no definite D call. With 5 bases removed from V and 6 bases from J, the gap between germline ends came to 18 bases. The CDR3 is 15 amino acids. Germline V CDR1 and CDR2: SGHVS, FNYEAQ. CDR3 bases: TGTGCCAGCAGCCAGAACACTAACCAAGGGGATACGCAGTATTTT. It translates to CASSQNTNQGDTQYF.

The chain carries TRBV6-5 and TRBJ2-4; the D is unclear. Trimming took 11 bases from V and 1 from J, leaving 15 bases between them. Germline V gene data show CDR1 as MNHEY and CDR2 as SVGAGI. This CDR3 region has 14 residues. In DNA, the CDR3 is TGTGCCTGTCGGTCGGCTGGGGCCAAAAACATTCAGTACTTC. The encoded protein is CACRSAGAKNIQYF.